Below, 24 T cell receptor beta chains from the same sample are listed, as sequenced in a study of cytomegalovirus exposure and HLA in healthy donors. Both 60 Vbeta primers and 13 Jbeta primers went into the PCR. Sequenced by immunoSEQ multiplex PCR; TCRdb stores in-frame clones only, minus some. Among 130,000 to 150,000 clones listed, less than 85% were seen once. The sample taken for sequencing was PBMCs. The source is a man in his late teens or twenties in good health and CMV-seropositive.

V is TRBV18 and J is TRBJ2-5; TRBD2 matches 7 bases. There are 12 residues in the CDR3. Germline loops: CDR1 KGHSH, CDR2 LQKENI. Trimming took 2 bases from V and 7 from J; bases not matched to a gene: 1. The CDR3 coding sequence is TGTGCCAGCTCACCATCTAGCGGGACCCAGTACTTC. Translation gives CASSPSSGTQYF.

This clone occurred once. This chain uses TRBV14 with TRBJ1-6; TRBD1 might be the D (6 bases). The germline CDR1 and CDR2 sequences are SGHDN and FVKESK. The CDR3 totals 12 residues. V dropped 0 bases and J dropped 18 bases, with 12 bases sitting between them. The DNA for the CDR3 is TGTGCCAGCAGCCAAGATACAGGGCCCAGCCACTTT. It is translated as CASSQDTGPSHF.

The chain employs TRBV19 and TRBJ2-5, with 7 bases fitting TRBD2. V dropped 1 base and J dropped 1; count of bases not matched to a gene: 0. Germline V gene lookup returns CDR1 LNHDA and CDR2 SQIVND (reference sequence). The length of the CDR3 is 14 residues. The CDR3 is CASSIAGGQETQYF. Here the CDR3 DNA reads TGTGCCAGTAGTATAGCGGGGGGCCAAGAGACCCAGTACTTC.

The chain uses TRBV27 and TRBJ1-2, with D possibly matching TRBD1 (6 bases). Between the trimmed V and J ends, which lost 1 base and 2 bases, there was a span of 8 bases. The CDR3 has 14 residues. Per germline, CDR1 MNHEY and CDR2 SMNVEV (reference sequence). The CDR3 region is CASSLYTGNYGYTF. The CDR3 DNA reads TGTGCCAGCAGTTTATATACAGGGAACTATGGCTACACCTTC.

The chain recombines TRBV27 with TRBJ2-5, with 10 bases aligning to TRBD2. The germline gives CDR1 MNHEY, CDR2 SMNVEV (reference sequence). After removal of 4 bases from V and 5 bases from J, the junction contained 10 bases not matched to a gene. The CDR3 has 16 residues. CDR3 sequence: CASSSFLAGVGETQYF. The CDR3 coding sequence is TGTGCCAGCAGTTCCTTCCTAGCGGGGGTTGGGGAGACCCAGTACTTC.

This clone was seen more than once but under ten times. The chain uses TRBV27 and TRBJ1-1; D remains unclear. Germline V CDR1 and CDR2: MNHEY, SMNVEV (reference sequence). V lost 7 bases and J lost 3, with 12 bases in between. This CDR3 region has 13 residues. The CDR3, as DNA: TGTGCCAGCAAACCCCCGGGGTACACTGAAGCTTTCTTT. Protein product: CASKPPGYTEAFF.

The chain uses TRBV5-6 and TRBJ2-1; the D is unclear. V gave up 0 bases and J gave up 12 bases, with 10 bases separating them. This CDR3 is built from 12 residues. CDR1 is SGHDT and CDR2 is YYEEEE in the germline V gene. The CDR3 DNA follows: TGTGCCAGCAGCTTGGCGCAGTCCGTGCAGTTCTTC. It yields the protein CASSLAQSVQFF.

CDR3 sequence (DNA): TGTGCCAGCAGTCCGGTAGCGGGTCCCACAGATACGCAGTATTTT. Its translation is CASSPVAGPTDTQYF. The genes are TRBV6-6 and TRBJ2-3; 7 bases match TRBD2. Germline V gene data show CDR1 as MNHNY and CDR2 as SVGAGI (reference sequence). The CDR3 loop spans 15 amino acids. The V and J ends lost 5 bases and 2 bases, in that order; junction bases with no gene match: 7.

There are a few counts of this clone. The CDR3 DNA follows: TGTGCCAGCTCACCCACGCCCGTCGGCACCGGGGAGCTGTTTTTT. Encoded protein: CASSPTPVGTGELFF. The chain couples TRBV18 to TRBJ2-2; D gene unclear. This CDR3 has 15 residues. The V and J ends lost 3 bases and 4 bases respectively, with 12 bases between them. Looked up from germline, CDR1 is KGHSH and CDR2 is LQKENI.

This chain uses TRBV9 with TRBJ2-5; 8 bases are shared with TRBD2. The CDR3 totals 13 residues. Germline loops: CDR1 SGDLS, CDR2 YYNGEE. V shed 3 bases and J 4 bases; nucleotides not matched to a gene: 2. The DNA of the CDR3 is TGTGCCAGCAGCGCAGGGACTAGAGAGACCCAGTACTTC. It translates to CASSAGTRETQYF.

Worth noting for this clone: At one boundary the junction diverges from the germline segment, which might be a read error. The chain couples TRBV28 to TRBJ2-7; 9 nucleotides align to TRBD1. The CDR3 has 14 residues. CDR1 and CDR2 (germline): MDHEN, SYDVKM. DNA of the CDR3: TGTGCCAGCAGTCCAGACAGGGGGAATCTTAGCCGGAACTTC. Protein: CASSPDRGNLSRNF.

This chain links TRBV5-6 with TRBJ2-7, with D maybe TRBD1 (6 bases). CDR1 and CDR2 (germline): SGHDT, YYEEEE. This CDR3 is built from 16 residues. The V end lost 4 bases, the J end lost 3 bases, and 20 bases lay between the germline ends. The CDR3 sequence is CASSADRLSYFYEQYF. CDR3 in DNA: TGTGCCAGCAGCGCGGACAGACTGTCCTACTTCTACGAGCAGTACTTC.

A single count supports this clone. The chain couples TRBV6-4 to TRBJ1-2; D perhaps matches TRBD1 (5 bases). CDR1 is MRHNA and CDR2 is SNTAGT in the germline V gene. This CDR3 has 14 amino acids. V was trimmed by 3 bases and J by 6 bases, leaving 14 bases between them. The CDR3 bases are TGTGCCAGCAGTGATCTCGGAGCGGGGGATGGCTACACCTTC. Encoded protein: CASSDLGAGDGYTF.

V and J are TRBV5-1 and TRBJ1-1; 9 positions match TRBD1. The germline gives CDR1 SGHRS, CDR2 YFSETQ. This CDR3 spans 16 amino acids. V shed 4 bases and J 3 bases; nucleotides not matched to a gene: 10. In nucleotides, the CDR3 is TGCGCCAGCAGCATGACAGGGGGTATAGGGTACACTGAAGCTTTCTTT. It codes for CASSMTGGIGYTEAFF.

The chain is built from TRBV11-2 and TRBJ1-3; D uncertain. Germline lookup yields CDR1 SGHAT and CDR2 FQNNGV. The ends were cut back, 7 bases at V and 3 bases at J, with 13 bases in the middle. CDR3 length: 14 amino acids. CDR3: CASIASWGGNTIYF. The CDR3 DNA sequence: TGTGCCAGCATCGCTAGCTGGGGTGGAAACACCATATATTTT.

The chain has TRBV10-3 and TRBJ1-4; 10 bases agree with TRBD1. Per germline, CDR1 ENHRY and CDR2 SYGVKD. Unmatched junction bases numbered 7, after V lost 3 bases and J lost 6 bases. This CDR3 comprises 16 residues. This chain's CDR3 is CAISDIRDRGYEKLFF. For the CDR3, the DNA is TGTGCCATCAGTGATATCCGGGACAGGGGTTATGAAAAACTGTTTTTT.

This rearrangement joins TRBV5-1 to TRBJ1-6; D gene uncertain. Germline V gene sequence: CDR1 SGHRS, CDR2 YFSETQ. V gave up 0 bases and J gave up 8 bases, with 6 bases separating them. This CDR3 is 13 amino acids long. The CDR3 coding sequence is TGCGCCAGCAGCTTGGTAGAGGATTCACCCCTCCACTTT. This gives the protein CASSLVEDSPLHF.

This chain joins TRBV5-1 and TRBJ2-7; tentatively, D is TRBD1 (5 bases). The CDR3 loop spans 14 amino acids. Trimming left V 4 bases short and J 7 bases short, with 18 bases between. Germline CDR1 SGHRS, CDR2 YFSETQ. The DNA of the CDR3 is TGCGCCAGCAGCCTAGGGGATTGGAAGGGGGAGCAGTACTTC. Its protein is CASSLGDWKGEQYF.

This clone appeared a few times. The chain links TRBV9 to TRBJ1-4; TRBD1 aligns across 11 bases. The CDR3 runs to 14 residues. J lost 8 bases, V lost 2 bases, and 2 bases had no gene match. CDR1 and CDR2 (germline): SGDLS, YYNGEE. The CDR3 spells CASSVRTGGEKLFF. As DNA, the CDR3 is TGTGCCAGCAGCGTCCGGACAGGGGGCGAAAAACTGTTTTTT.

This rearrangement joins TRBV19 to TRBJ1-2; tentatively, D is TRBD1 (5 bases). V was trimmed by 2 bases and J by 5 bases, leaving 9 bases between them. The V gene's germline CDR1 is LNHDA and CDR2 SQIVND (reference sequence). The CDR3 covers 13 residues. The CDR3 region is CASSIIRTYGYTF. CDR3 bases: TGTGCCAGTAGTATAATTCGGACATATGGCTACACCTTC.

The sample holds one count of this clone. At one boundary the junction diverges from the germline segment, which might be a read error. The V and J genes are TRBV7-7 and TRBJ2-1; TRBD1 matches 7 bases. Germline lookup yields CDR1 SSHAT and CDR2 FNYEAQ (reference sequence). CDR3 length: 14 residues. The CDR3 loop is CASSLEGASNEQFF. CDR3 nucleotide sequence: TGTGCTAGCAGCCTTGAGGGGGCCTCCAATGAGCAGTTCTTC.

The chain's CDR3 is CASSPQRSSGSLNEQFF. CDR3 DNA: TGTGCCAGCTCACCGCAAAGGTCTAGCGGGAGTTTAAATGAGCAGTTCTTC. V is TRBV18 and J is TRBJ2-1, with 10 nucleotides matching TRBD2. The CDR3 loop spans 17 amino acids. The germline V gene encodes CDR1 KGHSH and CDR2 LQKENI. The V and J ends lost 3 bases and 7 bases, in that order; junction bases with no gene match: 12.

Only a few counts were recorded for this clone. The CDR3 bases are TGCGCCAGCAGCCGACTAGCGGGGGCCTACTACAATGAGCAGTTCTTC. It codes for CASSRLAGAYYNEQFF. This chain links TRBV10-1 with TRBJ2-1, with 12 bases lining up with TRBD2. This CDR3 has 16 residues. After removal of 6 bases from V and 3 bases from J, the junction contained 6 bases not matched to a gene. Germline lookup yields CDR1 WNHNN and CDR2 SYGVQD (reference sequence).

This chain uses TRBV7-9 with TRBJ2-1, with 8 bases that match TRBD1. This CDR3 comprises 16 residues. The trim removed 1 base at V and 2 bases at J, leaving 4 bases unmatched. CDR1 and CDR2 from the germline V gene are SEHNR and FQNEAQ (reference sequence). The CDR3 is CASSLVPGGPYNEQFF. The CDR3 DNA reads as TGTGCCAGCAGCTTAGTGCCAGGGGGCCCCTACAATGAGCAGTTCTTC.